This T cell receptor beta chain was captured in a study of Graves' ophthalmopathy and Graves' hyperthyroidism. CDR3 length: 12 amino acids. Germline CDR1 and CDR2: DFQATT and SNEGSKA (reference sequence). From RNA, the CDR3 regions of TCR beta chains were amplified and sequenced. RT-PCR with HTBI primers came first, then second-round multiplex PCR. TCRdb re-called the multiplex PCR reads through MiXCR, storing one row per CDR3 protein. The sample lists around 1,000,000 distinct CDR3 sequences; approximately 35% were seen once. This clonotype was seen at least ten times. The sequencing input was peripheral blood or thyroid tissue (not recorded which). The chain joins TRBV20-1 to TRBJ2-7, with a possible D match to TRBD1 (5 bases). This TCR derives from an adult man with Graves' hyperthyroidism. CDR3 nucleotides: TGCAGCTCCAGGGCGACGACCTACGAGCAGTACTTC. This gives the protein CSSRATTYEQYF.